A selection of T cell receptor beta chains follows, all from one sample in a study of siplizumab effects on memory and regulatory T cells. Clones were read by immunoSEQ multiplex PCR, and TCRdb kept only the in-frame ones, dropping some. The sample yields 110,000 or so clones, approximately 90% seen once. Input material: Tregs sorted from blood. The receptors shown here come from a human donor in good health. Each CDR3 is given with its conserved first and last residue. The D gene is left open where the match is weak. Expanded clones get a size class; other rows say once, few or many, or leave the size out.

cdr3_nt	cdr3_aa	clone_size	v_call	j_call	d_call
TGTGCCAGCGTTAGCGGGGGAAGAGAGACCCAGTACTTC	CASVSGGRETQYF	.	TRBV18	TRBJ2-5	TRBD2
TGTGCCTCCGGGAGCTCCTACGAGCAGTACTTC	CASGSSYEQYF	.	TRBV6-1	TRBJ2-7	.
TGTGCCATCAGTTGGCGGGAGCAAGAGACCCAGTACTTC	CAISWREQETQYF	.	TRBV10-3	TRBJ2-5	TRBD2
TGCAGCGCCGGATTGAACACTGAAGCTTTCTTT	CSAGLNTEAFF	.	TRBV29-1	TRBJ1-1	.
TGTGCCAGCAGTAGGACAGGGTTCGGGCAGCCCCAGCATTTT	CASSRTGFGQPQHF	.	TRBV6-5	TRBJ1-5	TRBD1
TGCAGTGCCCCCCTGAACTATGGCTACACCTTC	CSAPLNYGYTF	.	TRBV20-1	TRBJ1-2	.
TGTGCCAGCAGGGACACCAGCCCCGAGCAGTACTTC	CASRDTSPEQYF	.	TRBV25-1	TRBJ2-7	.
TGCGCCAGCAGCCAACCGGGACAGGGTTCTTTTGCCTCTGGAAACACCATATATTTT	CASSQPGQGSFASGNTIYF	.	TRBV4-1	TRBJ1-3	TRBD1
TGTGCCAGCAGTGCTCTTTCGGGGCCTCCCTACGAGCAGTACTTC	CASSALSGPPYEQYF	.	TRBV6-1	TRBJ2-7	.
TGTGCCAGCAGCAAAGTTCGGACCCAGTTTGAAGCTTTCTTT	CASSKVRTQFEAFF	.	TRBV21-1	TRBJ1-1	.
TGCGCCAGCAGCAGTACTAGCGGCTCCTACAATGAGCAGTTCTTC	CASSSTSGSYNEQFF	.	TRBV5-1	TRBJ2-1	TRBD2
TGTGCCAGCAGCTCCGGACTAGCGGGGGCGGCAGAGCAGTACTTC	CASSSGLAGAAEQYF	.	TRBV7-2	TRBJ2-5	TRBD2
TGTGCCAGTCGTCCGGGGGGGGTGAACACTGAAGCTTTCTTT	CASRPGGVNTEAFF	.	TRBV19	TRBJ1-1	.
TGTGCCAGCAGCTTTCGGGGGAGCTCCTACAATGAGCAGTTCTTC	CASSFRGSSYNEQFF	.	TRBV7-9	TRBJ2-1	.
TGTGCCAGCAGAAAACAGGGGGCAGGGATTCGCGATGGCTACACCTTC	CASRKQGAGIRDGYTF	.	TRBV28	TRBJ1-2	TRBD1
TGTGCCAGCAGTTTTAAGGGGGGGTATAGCAATCAGCCCCAGCATTTT	CASSFKGGYSNQPQHF	.	TRBV27	TRBJ1-5	.
TGTGCCAGTAACAGAGGGAAGAACGTCAATGAGCAGTTCTTC	CASNRGKNVNEQFF	.	TRBV6-1	TRBJ2-1	.
TGTGCCAGCACTACAGAGAACTATGGCTACACCTTC	CASTTENYGYTF	few	TRBV2	TRBJ1-2	.
TGTGCCAGCAGCTTGTCTAGCGGGATGAACACCGGGGAGCTGTTTTTT	CASSLSSGMNTGELFF	.	TRBV5-4	TRBJ2-2	TRBD2
TGTGCCAGCAGCTTGGAACGCGTCGCAGATACGCAGTATTTT	CASSLERVADTQYF	.	TRBV5-1	TRBJ2-3	.
TGTGCCAGCCAATGGGGGGTGGCGAGCAATGAGCAGTTCTTC	CASQWGVASNEQFF	.	TRBV27	TRBJ2-1	.
TGTGCCAGCAGTCTCGAATGGACAGGGGCCTACGAGCAGTACTTC	CASSLEWTGAYEQYF	.	TRBV6-1	TRBJ2-7	TRBD1
TGTGCCAGCTCACCGACAGGGGACACTGAAGCTTTCTTT	CASSPTGDTEAFF	.	TRBV18	TRBJ1-1	TRBD1
TGTGCCAGCAGATGGACACAGAATCAGCCCCAGCATTTT	CASRWTQNQPQHF	.	TRBV6-6	TRBJ1-5	.
TGTGCCAGCAGTGACTCTGGGGCGCGCGGGGCTGAAGCTTTCTTT	CASSDSGARGAEAFF	.	TRBV6-4	TRBJ1-1	.
TGTGCCAGCAGCTCCCCACGGGGCACTAATGAAAAACTGTTTTTT	CASSSPRGTNEKLFF	.	TRBV28	TRBJ1-4	.
TGTGCCAGTTCGGCGGGGGGATATAGCAATCAGCCCCAGCATTTT	CASSAGGYSNQPQHF	.	TRBV25-1	TRBJ1-5	.
TGCGCCAGCAGCTCCCAGGGTGGTGGAAACACCATATATTTT	CASSSQGGGNTIYF	.	TRBV5-1	TRBJ1-3	.
TGCGCCAGCAGCTCTCATCCCGGGACGGACAATTCACCCCTCCACTTT	CASSSHPGTDNSPLHF	once	TRBV4-1	TRBJ1-6	.
TGTGCCAGCAGTGAAGAAAATGAGCAGTTCTTC	CASSEENEQFF	.	TRBV6-5	TRBJ2-1	.
TGTGCCAGCCGTCTTGGGGGTGCGAACACTGAAGCTTTCTTT	CASRLGGANTEAFF	.	TRBV7-9	TRBJ1-1	.
TGTGCCAGCAGCCCCCTGACGACAGATAACTATGGCTACACCTTC	CASSPLTTDNYGYTF	.	TRBV7-8	TRBJ1-2	.
TGTGCCAGCAGCTTAGAAGCCAGGTTTCGCCCCTACGAGCAGTACTTC	CASSLEARFRPYEQYF	.	TRBV11-2	TRBJ2-7	.
TGTGCCAGCCGCCTGGTGGTGGCAGGAACTAATGAAAAACTGTTTTTT	CASRLVVAGTNEKLFF	.	TRBV7-9	TRBJ1-4	.
TGTGCCCCATGGGGGGCTGAGGCTGAAGCTTTCTTT	CAPWGAEAEAFF	.	TRBV21-1	TRBJ1-1	.
TGTGCCAGCAGTTACTCCGGGACAGGGGTCCAAGAGACCCAGTACTTC	CASSYSGTGVQETQYF	.	TRBV6-5	TRBJ2-5	TRBD1